Following are 8 T cell receptor beta chains from one sample sequenced in a study of CD8+ T cells in alopecia areata. Noted treatment: oral pan-JAK inhibitor, 5-10 mg twice daily. Extracted from the samples, RNA was reverse transcribed into cDNA to serve as the sequencing template. TCRdb keeps only in-frame clones here, not all; method: immunoSEQ multiplex PCR. The sample has approximately 220,000 clones, about two fifths seen once. Material: CD4+ T cells sorted from blood, obtained between weeks 30 and 35, from a patient treated with tofacitinib. These receptors originate from a human donor with alopecia areata.

The chain uses TRBV25-1 and TRBJ2-7, with D maybe TRBD2 (5 bases). Germline CDR1 and CDR2: MGHDK and SYGVNS. Trimming left V 6 bases short and J 3 bases short, with 15 bases between. This CDR3 contains 14 residues. The CDR3 loop reads CASSLPGNIYEQYF. The CDR3, as DNA: TGTGCCAGCAGCCTCCCGGGGAACATCTACGAGCAGTACTTC.

As for this clone: The junction shows a germline mismatch at one end, possibly a read error. The chain couples TRBV6-1 to TRBJ1-1; possibly TRBD1 for D (6 bases). The CDR3 totals 15 residues. Germline V gene data show CDR1 as MNHNS and CDR2 as SASEGT. Written as DNA, the CDR3 is TGTGCCATCAGTGACACCATAACAGGGCGGGCTGAAGCTTTCTTT. This encodes CAISDTITGRAEAFF.

The chain recombines TRBV4-1 with TRBJ2-7, with 9 bases identical to TRBD2. The J segment lost 0 bases and the V segment lost 4 bases, leaving 7 bases of the junction unmatched. This CDR3 has 16 residues. From germline, CDR1 is MGHRA and CDR2 YSYEKL. DNA of the CDR3: TGCGCCAGCAGCCTGGATCCGGGACTAGCCTCCTACGAGCAGTACTTC. It translates to CASSLDPGLASYEQYF.

The V call is TRBV27, the J call TRBJ2-3; D perhaps matches TRBD2 (5 bases). There are 15 residues in the CDR3. V was trimmed by 3 bases and J by 2 bases, leaving 12 bases between them. The V gene's germline CDR1 is MNHEY and CDR2 SMNVEV (reference sequence). This CDR3 reads CASSLRGLATDTQYF. DNA for the CDR3: TGTGCCAGCAGTTTGAGAGGGTTAGCCACAGATACGCAGTATTTT.

This rearrangement joins TRBV9 to TRBJ2-7; possibly TRBD1 for D (5 bases). CDR1 is SGDLS, CDR2 YYNGEE, per germline. The V end was cut by 3 bases, the J end by 2 bases, with 9 bases between. This CDR3 contains 13 residues. The CDR3 loop reads CASSEGMAYEQYF. DNA for the CDR3: TGTGCCAGCAGCGAGGGGATGGCCTACGAGCAGTACTTC.

V gene TRBV18 combines with J gene TRBJ2-7; perhaps TRBD1 as D (5 bases). The germline V gene has CDR1 KGHSH and CDR2 LQKENI. The V gene lost 2 bases and the J gene lost 1 base, with 6 bases spanning the gap. This CDR3 has 13 residues. The chain's CDR3 is CASSPDSSYEQYF. The CDR3 coding sequence is TGTGCCAGCTCACCAGACAGTTCCTACGAGCAGTACTTC.

Only a few counts were recorded for this clone. The chain uses TRBV5-6 and TRBJ2-3, with a possible D match to TRBD1 (7 bases). This CDR3 is built from 15 residues. With 4 bases removed from V and 0 bases from J, the gap between germline ends came to 12 bases. The V gene's germline CDR1 is SGHDT and CDR2 YYEEEE. This CDR3 is CASSGGTASTDTQYF. The CDR3 coding sequence is TGTGCCAGCAGCGGCGGGACAGCTAGCACAGATACGCAGTATTTT.

This clone came up a few times. This sample includes further DNA sequences coding for the same CDR3. V and J are TRBV4-1 and TRBJ2-3; D gene ambiguous. The CDR3 loop spans 15 amino acids. V was clipped by 0 bases and J by 1 base, with 8 bases between them. CDR1 and CDR2 from the germline V gene are MGHRA and YSYEKL. In DNA form, the CDR3 reads TGCGCCAGCAGCCAAGATTTAAGCGGCACAGATACGCAGTATTTT. Protein sequence: CASSQDLSGTDTQYF.